This T cell receptor (beta chain) was obtained from a study of CD8 T cells in Susac syndrome. The study's findings and limits: Regarding the TCR sequencing and HLA analysis, the study admitted that a relatively small number of individuals were involved.

In regard to this clonotype: Its antigen is still unknown.

With random hexamers, roughly 0.45 to 1 ug RNA was reverse transcribed. TCRdb redid the calling of the immunoSEQ multiplex PCR reads with MiXCR, one entry per CDR3 protein. The sample shows just over 150,000 distinct CDR3 sequences, roughly 95% of them seen only once. V was shortened by 0 bases and J by 6 bases, with 15 bases between the two germline ends. There are 15 residues in the CDR3. Germline CDR1 and CDR2: SGHRS and YFSETQ. The sample was CD8+ T cells from PBMCs. V is TRBV5-1 and J is TRBJ1-1; D may be TRBD1 (6 bases). The source is a human donor with multiple sclerosis. The CDR3 nucleotides are TGCGCCAGCAGCTTGGTTACGGCAGGGGATGCTGAAGCTTTCTTT. Protein product: CASSLVTAGDAEAFF.